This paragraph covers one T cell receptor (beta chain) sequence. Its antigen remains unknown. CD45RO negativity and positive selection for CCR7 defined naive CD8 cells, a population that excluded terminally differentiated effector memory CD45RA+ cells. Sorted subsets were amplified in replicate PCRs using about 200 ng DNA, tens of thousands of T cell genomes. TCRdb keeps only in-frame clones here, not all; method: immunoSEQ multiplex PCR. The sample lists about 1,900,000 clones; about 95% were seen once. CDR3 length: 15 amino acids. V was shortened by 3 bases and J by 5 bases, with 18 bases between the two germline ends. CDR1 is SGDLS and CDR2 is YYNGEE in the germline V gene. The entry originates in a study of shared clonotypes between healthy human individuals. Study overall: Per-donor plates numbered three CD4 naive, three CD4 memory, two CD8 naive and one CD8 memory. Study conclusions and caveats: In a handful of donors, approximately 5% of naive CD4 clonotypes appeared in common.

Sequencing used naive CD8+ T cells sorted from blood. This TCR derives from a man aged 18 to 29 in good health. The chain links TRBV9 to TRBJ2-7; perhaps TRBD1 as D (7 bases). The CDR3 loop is CASSAGGLALNEQYF. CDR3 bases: TGTGCCAGCAGCGCAGGGGGGCTAGCGCTTAACGAGCAGTACTTC.